This T cell receptor (beta chain) comes out of a study of prognosis after radiotherapy for stage I lung cancer. The wider study: Concurrent therapy with stereotactic body radiotherapy was received by no patient.

This clonotype was picked up many times. Multiplex PCR, run in two rounds, amplified TCR beta CDR3 from genomic DNA. Every TRBV and TRBJ gene had its own specific primer in first-round PCR. One entry per CDR3 protein, called by TCRdb with MiXCR from the multiplex PCR reads. The sample records tens of thousands of distinct CDR3 sequences, approximately 45% being singletons. The CDR3 is 15 residues long. Germline trimming cut 10 bases from V and 5 bases from J; bases unmatched to any gene: 15. Germline CDR1 reads SGDLS; CDR2 reads YYNGEE. This sequence originates from a donor aged 50 or older with non-small cell lung cancer. Source: PBMCs, taken before or after stereotactic body radiation therapy (not recorded which). The chain carries TRBV9 and TRBJ2-5; 9 bases are shared with TRBD2. The chain's CDR3 is CALPAAGGGFETQYF. The DNA of the CDR3 is TGTGCCCTTCCCGCGGCGGGAGGGGGATTTGAGACCCAGTACTTC. The whole variable domain, remainder taken from reference TRBV9 and TRBJ2-5, is DSGVTQTPKHLITATGQRVTLRCSPRSGDLSVYWYQQSLDQGLQFLIQYYNGEERAKGNILERFSAQQFPDLHSELNLSSLELGDSALYFCALPAAGGGFETQYFGPGTRLLVL.